One sample yielded the 12 T cell receptor beta chains listed below, sequenced in a study of CD8+ T cells in alopecia areata. cDNA reverse transcribed from extracted RNA served as the sequencing template. Sequenced by immunoSEQ multiplex PCR; TCRdb stores in-frame clones only, minus some. The sample holds around 140,000 clones, roughly 46% seen once. The source material was CD4+ T cells sorted from blood, sampled at week 0. The receptors stem from a human donor with alopecia areata.

Comments on this clone: Distinct nucleotide sequences in the sample also encode this CDR3. The chain carries TRBV29-1 and TRBJ1-1; D is unclear. The CDR3 consists of 13 residues. Germline CDR1 SQVTM, CDR2 ANQGSEA. V lost 0 bases, J lost 0 bases, and 5 bases lay in between. The CDR3 coding sequence is TGCAGCGTTGAAGATCGGTTGAACACTGAAGCTTTCTTT. Its protein product is CSVEDRLNTEAFF.

This clone has only a few counts. The chain recombines TRBV13 with TRBJ2-3, with D possibly matching TRBD2 (6 bases). The CDR3 spans 14 residues. CDR1 and CDR2 from the germline V gene are PRHDT and FYEKMQ (reference sequence). V was trimmed by 5 bases and J by 2 bases, leaving 11 bases between them. CDR3 nucleotides: TGTGCCAGCAGCCGGAGGGTCCACACAGATACGCAGTATTTT. Translation gives CASSRRVHTDTQYF.

The genes are TRBV29-1 and TRBJ1-2; D gene ambiguous. The ends were cut back, 0 bases at V and 3 bases at J, with 23 bases in the middle. CDR3 length: 18 residues. Germline V gene data show CDR1 as SQVTM and CDR2 as ANQGSEA. The CDR3 spells CSVEEGSGSTKSHYGYTF. The CDR3 coding sequence is TGCAGCGTTGAAGAGGGATCGGGCTCCACTAAATCTCACTATGGCTACACCTTC.

The chain links TRBV29-1 to TRBJ2-7; D perhaps matches TRBD1 (6 bases). Germline lookup yields CDR1 SQVTM and CDR2 ANQGSEA. This CDR3 spans 15 amino acids. V gave up 0 bases and J gave up 2 bases, with 14 bases separating them. The CDR3 loop is CSVEDRPDSTYEQYF. In DNA form, the CDR3 reads TGCAGCGTTGAAGACCGCCCGGACAGCACCTACGAGCAGTACTTC.

With respect to this clone: Additional DNA sequences in this sample encode the identical CDR3. This chain uses TRBV30 with TRBJ2-3; 9 positions agree with TRBD1. The CDR3 totals 13 residues. The germline V gene has CDR1 GTSNPN and CDR2 SVGIG (reference sequence). V trimming: 3 bases; J trimming: 5 bases; junction bases outside the gene matches: 3. CDR3 protein: CAWSVDRGDTQYF. The CDR3 DNA sequence: TGTGCCTGGAGCGTGGACAGGGGAGATACGCAGTATTTT.

The rearrangement links TRBV30 to TRBJ1-1; D uncertain. CDR1 and CDR2 from the germline V gene are GTSNPN and SVGIG (reference sequence). CDR3 length equals 13 residues. Trimming took 0 bases from V and 8 from J, leaving 13 bases between them. The CDR3 reads CAWSVFGRIEAFF. CDR3 coding DNA: TGTGCCTGGAGTGTATTTGGCAGGATAGAAGCTTTCTTT.

The rearrangement links TRBV29-1 to TRBJ2-3, with 10 bases identical to TRBD2. Germline CDR1 is SQVTM and CDR2 is ANQGSEA. The CDR3 has 14 residues. Trimming cost V 4 bases and J 5 bases; bases outside gene matches: 6. The CDR3 DNA is TGCAGCGTTGCTCTACTAGCGGGACTAGATACGCAGTATTTT. Protein product: CSVALLAGLDTQYF.

The chain joins TRBV6-6 to TRBJ1-5, with a tentative D call TRBD1 (6 bases). Germline V CDR1 and CDR2: MNHNY, SVGAGI (reference sequence). The CDR3 runs to 13 residues. Between the trimmed V and J ends, which lost 6 bases and 7 bases, there was a span of 13 bases. The CDR3 DNA follows: TGTGCCAGCAGCGAACAGGGAAGCCAGCCCCAGCATTTT. This encodes CASSEQGSQPQHF.

As regards this clone: Other nucleotide sequences from this sample produce the same CDR3. The chain is built from TRBV20-1 and TRBJ2-3, with D unclear. The germline V and J ends were trimmed by 7 bases and 2 bases, with 4 bases remaining between them. Germline V lookup: CDR1 DFQATT, CDR2 SNEGSKA (reference sequence). CDR3 size: 10 residues. DNA for the CDR3: TGCAGTGTCGTCACAGATACGCAGTATTTT. It is translated as CSVVTDTQYF.

In this sample, this clone turned up a few times. Distinct nucleotide sequences in the sample also encode this CDR3. The genes are TRBV6-5 and TRBJ2-2; D unclear. From germline, CDR1 is MNHEY and CDR2 SVGAGI. The CDR3 has 12 residues. V dropped 2 bases and J dropped 7 bases, with 5 bases sitting between them. CDR3: CASSYRHGELFF. As DNA, the CDR3 is TGTGCCAGCAGTTACCGCCACGGGGAGCTGTTTTTT.

The DNA of the CDR3 is TGTGCCAGCAGCTTAGCTCTAGCGACAGATACGCAGTATTTT. Translating gives CASSLALATDTQYF. The chain carries TRBV7-6 and TRBJ2-3, with D tentatively TRBD2 (6 bases). The germline gives CDR1 SGHVS, CDR2 FNYEAQ. This CDR3 has 14 residues. V lost 0 bases and J 3 bases, leaving 7 bases between the germline ends.

This clone was counted a few times. V and J are TRBV5-6 and TRBJ1-2; 10 nucleotides line up with TRBD1. The CDR3 loop spans 15 amino acids. Germline V gene lookup returns CDR1 SGHDT and CDR2 YYEEEE. The V segment lost 4 bases and the J segment 3 bases; nucleotides outside the gene matches: 6. CDR3 amino acids: CASSVDRGPDYGYTF. The CDR3 coding sequence is TGTGCCAGCAGCGTCGACAGGGGGCCAGACTATGGCTACACCTTC.